One TCR beta chain is described in this entry. Per the germline V gene, CDR1 is MNHEY and CDR2 is SVGEGT. Trimming removed 3 bases at V and 0 bases at J, with 14 bases between. The CDR3 is 16 residues long. These data originate in a study of T-cell reconstitution after alpha-beta-depleted transplantation in children. During its preparation, the TCRbeta library received unique molecular identifiers. TCRdb re-called the PCR reads through MiXCR, storing one row per CDR3 protein. The sample consists of 90,000 to 95,000 distinct CDR3 sequences, 9.5% to 15% of them appearing once. The chain is built from TRBV6-2 or TRBV6-3 and TRBJ1-1; D is uncertain. The TCR originated in a human donor who donated a stem cell graft to a child with inherited bone marrow failure. Sample: PBMCs from the stem cell graft donor, taken from the stem cell graft. The CDR3 DNA is TGTGCCAGCAGTTATTGGAGAGGCGGCGTGAACACTGAAGCTTTCTTT. It is translated as CASSYWRGGVNTEAFF.